This T cell receptor (beta chain) was found in a study of immune reconstitution after stem cell transplant in scleroderma (dated by TCRdb to 2016 to 2017). Library prep was done by RT-PCR. The sequencer was an Illumina MiSeq. Using fastp at Q25 and MiXCR, TCRdb reprocessed the public reads and kept productive beta chains. Rows matching on CDR3 protein sequence are summarized as one entry with the most common DNA and genes. This sample comprises around 2,000 distinct CDR3 sequences, around 15% of them detected only once. Of the sample, around 8.2% falls within the top ten clones. Concerning this clonotype itself: Its antigen remains unidentified. No qualities accompany the bases; no much larger clone lies one base away.

The origin of this receptor is a female donor with systemic sclerosis. The specimen was collected before or after autologous hematopoietic stem cell transplantation (not recorded which).

At the DNA level, the sequence is TGCGCCAGCAGCTTGACCACCACAGGGGGGAACACTGAAGCTTTCTTT. Its product reads: CASSLTTTGGNTEAFF. The chain employs TRBV5-1 and TRBJ1-1, and 8 junction bases match TRBD1. The V end gives up 1 base and the J end 1 base, leaving 6 bases in the junction not matched to a gene. The germline V gene supplies CDR1 SGHRS and CDR2 YFSETQ. The CDR3 starts with the cysteine, ends with the phenylalanine, and has 16 residues. This entry keeps only the CDR3 DNA: 48 bases, framed from base 1.